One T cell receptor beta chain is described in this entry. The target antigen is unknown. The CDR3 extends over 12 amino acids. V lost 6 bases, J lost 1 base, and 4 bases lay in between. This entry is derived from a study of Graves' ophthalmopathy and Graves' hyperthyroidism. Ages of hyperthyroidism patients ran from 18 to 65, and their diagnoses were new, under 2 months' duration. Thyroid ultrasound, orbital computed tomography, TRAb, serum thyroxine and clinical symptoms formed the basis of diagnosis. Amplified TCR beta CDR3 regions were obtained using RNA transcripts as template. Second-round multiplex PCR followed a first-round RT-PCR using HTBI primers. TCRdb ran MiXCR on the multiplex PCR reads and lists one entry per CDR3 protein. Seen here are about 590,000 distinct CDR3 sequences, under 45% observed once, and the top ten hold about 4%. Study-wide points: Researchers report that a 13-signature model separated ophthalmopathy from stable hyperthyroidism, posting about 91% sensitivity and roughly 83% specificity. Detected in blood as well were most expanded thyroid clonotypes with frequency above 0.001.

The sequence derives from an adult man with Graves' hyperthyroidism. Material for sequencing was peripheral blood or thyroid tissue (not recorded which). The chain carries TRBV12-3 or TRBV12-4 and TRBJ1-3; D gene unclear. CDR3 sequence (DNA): TGTGCCAGCAGGTGGTCTGGAAACACCATATATTTT. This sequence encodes CASRWSGNTIYF.